These 15 T cell receptor beta chains originate from one sample sequenced in a study of metastatic and nonmetastatic thyroid tumors (dated by TCRdb to 2020 to 2022). The method behind the library was PCR. TCRdb names Illumina HiSeq 4000 as the instrument used. TCRdb trimmed the raw reads at Q25, called clones with MiXCR and kept productive beta chains. Within this sample are 20,000 to 30,000 clones, with roughly 13% of them counted one time only. The ten largest clones take up nearly 5% of the sample. No patient had received any treatment before thyroid surgery. Sequenced input: blood. Source of these receptors: a female donor with papillary thyroid cancer or a benign thyroid nodule (not recorded which). Some clones in this sample may be carry-over from other donors' samples.

This clone showed up many times. The rearrangement uses TRBV12-3 or TRBV12-4 and TRBJ1-5, with D possibly TRBD1 on 5 matching bases. CDR3 length: 16 amino acids. V shed 1 base and J shed 5 bases, with 15 bases lying between them. CDR3 nucleotide sequence: TGTGCCAGCAGTTTAGGTGGAGGGGCCGGTGATCAGCCCCAGCATTTT. It encodes CASSLGGGAGDQPQHF.

In its sample, this clone was seen many times. An end of the junction does not agree with germline; a read error may underlie this. The chain is built from TRBV19 and TRBJ2-2; D tentatively reads TRBD1 or TRBD2 (5 bases each). The CDR3 totals 19 residues. Germline lookup yields CDR1 LNHDA and CDR2 SQIVND (reference sequence). Here the CDR3 DNA reads TGTGCCAGTCACAGCCTAGGTCTCTCCGGGACGCGAAACACCGGGGAGCTGCTTTTT. Amino acid sequence: CASHSLGLSGTRNTGELLF.

The chain couples TRBV27 to TRBJ2-1, with 7 bases identical to TRBD2. In germline, CDR1 is MNHEY, CDR2 SMNVEV (reference sequence). The CDR3 runs 16 residues. The ends lost 7 bases at V and 6 bases at J; junction bases unmatched: 15. This CDR3 reads CASIPRAGDCRNEQFF. The CDR3 region has the DNA TGTGCCAGCATCCCCCGGGCGGGAGACTGTCGCAATGAGCAGTTCTTC.

The chain employs TRBV7-6 and TRBJ2-2; no firm D call. Trimming left V 3 bases short and J 8 bases short, with 19 bases between. The CDR3 contains 16 residues. The germline CDR1 and CDR2 sequences are SGHVS and FNYEAQ. CDR3 sequence: CASSLSVANGGGELFF. The CDR3, as DNA: TGTGCCAGCAGCTTGTCGGTGGCCAACGGTGGGGGGGAGCTGTTTTTT. Using reference TRBV7-6 and TRBJ2-2 for the parts outside the CDR3, the full variable domain is GAGVSQSPRYKVTKRGQDVALRCDPISGHVSLYWYRQALGQGPEFLTYFNYEAQQDKSGLPNDRFSAERPEGSISTLTIQRTEQRDSAMYRCASSLSVANGGGELFFGEGSRLTVL.

Ten or more counts support this clone. J is TRBJ1-2 and V is TRBV6-4; D gene uncertain. Germline CDR1 reads MRHNA; CDR2 reads SNTAGT. Trimming removed 6 bases from V and 3 bases from J, with 20 bases in between. The CDR3 is made up of 16 amino acids. In DNA form, the CDR3 reads TGTGCCAGCAGGACCCCCAGAGTCAGGCATTACTATGGCTACACCTTC. As protein: CASRTPRVRHYYGYTF.

The J gene is TRBJ1-5, the V gene TRBV30; a possible D gene is TRBD1 (6 bases). V was clipped by 0 bases and J by 5 bases, with 11 bases between them. Germline-derived CDR1 and CDR2 are GTSNPN and SVGIG (reference sequence). CDR3 size: 14 residues. The CDR3 sequence: CAWSVRQGYQPQHF. CDR3 DNA sequence: TGTGCCTGGAGTGTTCGGCAGGGGTATCAGCCCCAGCATTTT.

This clone was recorded many times. The V and J genes are TRBV20-1 and TRBJ2-1; 12 bases are a match to TRBD2. The ends lost 5 bases at V and 6 bases at J; junction bases unmatched: 8. CDR3 size: 15 residues. The germline gives CDR1 DFQATT, CDR2 SNEGSKA (reference sequence). CDR3 sequence reads: CSARSPSGRANEQFF. Written as DNA, the CDR3 is TGCAGTGCTCGCTCACCTAGCGGGAGGGCCAATGAGCAGTTCTTC.

This clone was found many times. The J gene is TRBJ2-5, the V gene TRBV2; a weak D match, TRBD2 (6 bases). Between the trimmed V and J ends, which lost 7 bases and 2 bases, there was a span of 14 bases. The CDR3 extends over 14 amino acids. CDR1 is SNHLY, CDR2 FYNNEI, per germline. The CDR3 sequence: CASIGRDFQETQYF. CDR3 nucleotide sequence: TGTGCCAGCATCGGCCGGGACTTTCAAGAGACCCAGTACTTC.

The gene calls are TRBV6-1 and TRBJ2-7; D gene uncertain. CDR1 is MNHNS and CDR2 is SASEGT in the germline V gene. This CDR3 contains 12 residues. Trimming shortened V by 6 bases and J by 3 bases, and 9 bases separated the two germline ends. Here the CDR3 reads CASRPVGYEQYF. The CDR3 bases are TGTGCCAGCAGGCCGGTGGGCTACGAGCAGTACTTC.

At least ten counts were recorded for this clone. This rearrangement joins TRBV5-6 to TRBJ2-5, with TRBD2 matching over 15 bases. The J segment lost 0 bases and the V segment lost 3 bases, leaving 6 bases of the junction unmatched. The CDR3 is 18 residues long. The germline gives CDR1 SGHDT, CDR2 YYEEEE. CDR3 sequence (DNA): TGTGCCAGCAGCTCGGGACTAGCGGGAGGAGAGTACCAAGAGACCCAGTACTTC. It specifies CASSSGLAGGEYQETQYF.

A word on this clone: The conserved phenylalanine or tryptophan normally closing the CDR3 is absent here, so this likely arose from a read error. The rearrangement uses TRBV7-2 and TRBJ2-7; no definite D call. With the DNA end fitting TRBJ2-1 better, the J assignment may be wrong. The CDR3 is 14 residues long. Germline assignment: CDR1 SGHTA and CDR2 FQGNSA. CDR3 amino acids: CASSRPSSSSEQFL. The CDR3 DNA follows: TGTGCCAGCAGCCGACCGTCATCTTCCTCCGAGCAGTTCTTG.

There are many counts of this clone. The chain has TRBV30 and TRBJ1-1; no reliable D call. From germline, CDR1 is GTSNPN and CDR2 SVGIG (reference sequence). V was shortened by 2 bases and J by 3 bases, with 4 bases between the two germline ends. CDR3 length: 11 amino acids. As DNA, the CDR3 is TGTGCCTGGAGTCGGGACACTGAAGCTTTCTTT. Residues: CAWSRDTEAFF.

This clone was seen at least ten times. V gene TRBV12-3 or TRBV12-4 combines with J gene TRBJ1-1; TRBD1 is a possible D gene (5 bases). This CDR3 spans 16 amino acids. V was clipped by 5 bases and J by 1 base, with 17 bases between them. The CDR3, as DNA: TGTGCCAGCAGTCCAACCGGACACCCAGGGAACACTGAAGCTTTCTTT. Translated: CASSPTGHPGNTEAFF.

This clone was detected a few times. This may come from a read error, since a much larger clone is one base off. The chain combines TRBV13 with TRBJ2-3; 9 bases are a match to TRBD1. The trim removed 5 bases at V and 1 base at J, leaving 16 bases unmatched. CDR1 and CDR2 (germline): PRHDT, FYEKMQ (reference sequence). CDR3 size: 19 residues. This chain's CDR3 is CASSPDRGRLSGGTDTQYF. The CDR3 DNA reads as TGTGCCAGCAGCCCGGACAGGGGAAGGCTATCGGGAGGCACAGATACGCAGTATTTT.

This clone was picked up many times. The V call is TRBV7-9, the J call TRBJ2-3; a weak D match, TRBD2 (6 bases). Germline V CDR1 and CDR2: SEHNR, FQNEAQ (reference sequence). The V gene lost 2 bases and the J gene lost 6 bases, with 12 bases spanning the gap. The CDR3 contains 14 residues. The CDR3 is CASSLLGLRDTQYF. The CDR3 DNA sequence: TGTGCCAGCAGCTTATTAGGACTAAGGGATACGCAGTATTTT.